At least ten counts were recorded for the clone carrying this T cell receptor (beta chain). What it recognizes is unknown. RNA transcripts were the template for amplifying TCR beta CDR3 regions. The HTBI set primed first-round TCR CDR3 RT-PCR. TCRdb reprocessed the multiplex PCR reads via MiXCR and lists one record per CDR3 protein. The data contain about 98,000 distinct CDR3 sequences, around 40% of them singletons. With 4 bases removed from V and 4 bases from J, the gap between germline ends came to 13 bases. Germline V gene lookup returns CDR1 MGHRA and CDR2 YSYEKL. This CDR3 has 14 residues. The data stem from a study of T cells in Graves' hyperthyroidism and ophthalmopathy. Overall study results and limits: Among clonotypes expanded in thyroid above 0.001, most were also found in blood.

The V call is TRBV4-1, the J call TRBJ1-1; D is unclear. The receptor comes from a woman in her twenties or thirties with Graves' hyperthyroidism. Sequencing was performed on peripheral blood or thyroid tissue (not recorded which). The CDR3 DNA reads TGCGCCAGCAGCCGCCCGGACCTGGCCACTGAAGCTTTCTTT. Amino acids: CASSRPDLATEAFF.